In this sample, the clone carrying this T cell receptor (beta chain) turned up many times. Its specificity is unknown. The data originate from a study of T cell repertoires in cytomegalovirus infection. General study results and limits: In two of eight donors, the top clonotype was HLA-C-restricted CMV-specific.

TCRdb itself ran the reads through MiXCR, one entry per CDR3 protein. The sample yields more than 350,000 distinct CDR3 sequences, roughly 30% seen once. The CDR3 covers 17 residues. Germline CDR1 reads SGHVS; CDR2 reads FQNEAQ. J lost 0 bases, V lost 6 bases, and 7 bases had no gene match. V gene TRBV7-8 combines with J gene TRBJ1-6, with 8 bases lining up with TRBD1. Source material: PBMCs. The source of this sequence is a human donor in good health (CMV status not recorded). Some clones in this sample may be carry-over from other donors' samples. The CDR3 bases are TGTGCCAGCAGGACAGGGGCCCCTAGCTCCTATAATTCACCCCTCCACTTT. As protein: CASRTGAPSSYNSPLHF.